Given below is one T cell receptor beta chain in context. It was with 60 Vbeta and 13 Jbeta primers that the PCR ran. Repertoires were generated with immunoSEQ multiplex PCR, while TCRdb's copy carries only in-frame clones and drops some. This table has under 200,000 clones, around 82% appearing once. These data belong to a study of cytomegalovirus exposure and HLA in healthy donors. This CDR3 spans 13 amino acids. Germline V gene sequence: CDR1 LNHDA, CDR2 SQIVND (reference sequence). V lost 5 bases, J lost 6 bases, and 3 bases stayed unmatched. This receptor was taken from a man aged 45-60 years in good health and CMV-seropositive. The sequenced material came from PBMCs. The V and J genes are TRBV19 and TRBJ2-4; the match to TRBD1 covers 8 bases. CDR3 DNA sequence: TGTGCCAGTAGTCAACAGGGGGGAAACATTCAGTACTTC. It codes for CASSQQGGNIQYF.